The 9 T cell receptor beta chains presented below share a single source sample, sequenced in a study of blood T cell repertoires in COVID-19. Produced via immunoSEQ multiplex PCR; TCRdb's table is partial and in-frame only. Of about 94,000 clones listed, 75% to 90% were seen once; the top ten hold under 20%. The specimen was peripheral blood. These receptor sequences come from a human donor in a cohort sampled during active COVID-19.

The V gene is TRBV7-2, the J gene TRBJ2-5; a possible D gene is TRBD1 (6 bases). V was cut by 1 base and J by 4 bases, with 7 bases left in between. From germline, CDR1 is SGHTA and CDR2 FQGNSA. This CDR3 region has 13 residues. CDR3 nucleotide sequence: TGTGCCAGCAGCTTAGACAGGGTAGAGACCCAGTACTTC. This translates into CASSLDRVETQYF. Full variable domain (remainder filled in from reference TRBV7-2 and TRBJ2-5): GAGVSQSPSNKVTEKGKDVELRCDPISGHTALYWYRQSLGQGLEFLIYFQGNSAPDKSGLPSDRFSAERTGGSVSTLTIQRTQQEDSAVYLCASSLDRVETQYFGPGTRLLVL.

The chain has TRBV19 and TRBJ2-7, with D possibly matching TRBD2 (6 bases). The CDR3 runs to 14 residues. CDR1 is LNHDA and CDR2 is SQIVND in the germline V gene (reference sequence). V was shortened by 5 bases and J by 0 bases, with 11 bases between the two germline ends. CDR3 amino acids: CASSPGVGSYEQYF. The DNA of the CDR3 is TGTGCCAGTAGTCCGGGGGTAGGCTCCTACGAGCAGTACTTC.

V is TRBV27 and J is TRBJ1-2; unclear D gene. This CDR3 is 15 amino acids long. V shed 5 bases and J shed 4 bases, with 17 bases lying between them. The germline V gene encodes CDR1 MNHEY and CDR2 SMNVEV (reference sequence). The DNA for the CDR3 is TGTGCCAGCAGTCCCGGGGTACCCCACCGCTATGGCTACACCTTC. This translates into CASSPGVPHRYGYTF.

The gene calls are TRBV5-1 and TRBJ2-7; 7 bases align to TRBD1. The CDR3 spans 14 residues. Germline-derived CDR1 and CDR2 are SGHRS and YFSETQ. The J segment lost 3 bases and the V segment lost 1 base, leaving 4 bases of the junction unmatched. The chain's CDR3 is CASSLSRGYYEQYF. CDR3 nucleotide sequence: TGCGCCAGCAGCTTGTCCAGGGGGTACTACGAGCAGTACTTC.

This clone was seen only once. This sequence joins TRBV3-1 (or the pseudogene TRBV3-2) and TRBJ2-6; D remains ambiguous. The CDR3 spans 13 residues. The V gene lost 8 bases and the J gene lost 0 bases, with 5 bases spanning the gap. CDR1 and CDR2 (germline): LGHDT, YNNKEL (reference sequence). The CDR3 loop is CASGNSGANVLTF. The CDR3 DNA follows: TGTGCCAGCGGCAACTCTGGGGCCAACGTCCTGACTTTC.

This chain links TRBV5-4 with TRBJ2-3, with a weak D call TRBD2 (5 bases). Germline V lookup: CDR1 SGHNT, CDR2 YYREEE (reference sequence). The V end lost 1 base, the J end lost 7 bases, and 19 bases lay between the germline ends. The CDR3 has 16 amino acids. CDR3 DNA: TGTGCCAGCAGCTTGTCTACTGGAGGTGGCGGTTATACGCAGTATTTT. Protein sequence: CASSLSTGGGGYTQYF.

The rearrangement joins TRBV28 to TRBJ1-2, with TRBD1 as a possible D gene (6 bases). V was cut by 2 bases and J by 7 bases, with 14 bases left in between. Germline CDR1 reads MDHEN; CDR2 reads SYDVKM. CDR3 length equals 14 residues. CDR3 amino acids: CASSLGQPHGGYTF. Here the CDR3 DNA reads TGTGCCAGCAGTTTAGGACAGCCCCACGGTGGCTACACCTTC.

The V gene is TRBV19, the J gene TRBJ2-7, with D unresolved. The CDR3 contains 13 residues. V was clipped by 2 bases and J by 3 bases, with 8 bases between them. Germline V gene sequence: CDR1 LNHDA, CDR2 SQIVND (reference sequence). The CDR3 sequence: CASSISQNYEQYF. CDR3 coding DNA: TGTGCCAGTAGTATATCGCAGAACTACGAGCAGTACTTC.

The chain recombines TRBV3-1 (or the pseudogene TRBV3-2) with TRBJ1-4; possible D gene TRBD1, 6 bases. CDR3 length: 14 residues. V lost 4 bases to trimming and J lost 7 bases, with 13 bases between them. CDR1 and CDR2 (germline): LGHDT, YNNKEL (reference sequence). CDR3 protein: CASSLKGGSEKLFF. As DNA, the CDR3 is TGTGCCAGCAGCCTAAAAGGGGGATCTGAAAAACTGTTTTTT.